This TCR beta chain came from a study of T-cell reconstitution after alpha-beta-depleted transplantation in children. General observations from the study: By one year post-transplant, T-cell counts and diversity largely arose from T cells that were newly produced.

A few counts support this clonotype. Its antigen is not identified. Unique molecular identifiers were incorporated during preparation of the TCRbeta library. TCRdb re-called the PCR reads with MiXCR, one entry per CDR3 protein. The table includes just over 200,000 distinct CDR3 sequences, about 8.4% detected once. Germline CDR1 reads SQVTM; CDR2 reads ANQGSEA. Trimming took 4 bases from V and 3 from J, leaving 10 bases between them. CDR3 size: 13 residues. The chain links TRBV29-1 to TRBJ1-5; D remains unclear. The sample consisted of PBMCs, mostly from graft donor cells, taken 360 days after TCRalphabeta/CD19-depleted stem cell transplant. This sequence was found in a male patient aged 2 to 10 who had a stem cell transplant for acute myeloid leukemia, so the T cells may come from the graft donor. CDR3 nucleotide sequence: TGCAGCGTTGGGTCGGGGATCAATCAGCCCCAGCATTTT. Translated, it gives CSVGSGINQPQHF.